Listed below are T cell receptor beta chains from one sample, sequenced in a study of T cells after yellow fever vaccination. TCRdb reprocessed the 5' RACE reads via MiXCR and lists one record per CDR3 protein. The data show a few hundred thousand distinct CDR3 sequences, roughly 20% seen once. Specimen: PBMCs, collected before the yellow fever booster vaccination. These receptors were obtained from a man between 18 and 35 years old who received the YFV17D yellow fever vaccine. The CDR3 runs from the conserved cysteine through the conserved F or W. The D gene is left open where the match is weak. The listing skips clone size in some rows; elsewhere it reads once, few, many or a size class.

V gene	D gene	clone size	J gene	CDR3 protein	CDR3 DNA
TRBV20-1	TRBD2	.	TRBJ2-3	CSARDPGGGQYF	TGCAGTGCTAGAGATCCGGGGGGAGGCCAGTATTTT
TRBV20-1	.	.	TRBJ1-5	CSAGGRYSNQPQHF	TGCAGTGCTGGGGGACGTTATAGCAATCAGCCCCAGCATTTT
TRBV10-3	.	few	TRBJ2-3	CAISRPSPDTQYF	TGTGCCATCAGTAGACCTAGTCCAGATACGCAGTATTTT
TRBV5-1	TRBD1	.	TRBJ1-4	CASSAAGTGEEKLFF	TGCGCCAGCAGCGCTGCCGGGACAGGGGAGGAAAAACTGTTTTTT
TRBV29-1	.	few	TRBJ1-1	CSVEVTGLNTEAFF	TGCAGCGTTGAAGTTACAGGTTTGAACACTGAAGCTTTCTTT
TRBV2	TRBD2	many	TRBJ2-1	CASSPGTSRYNEQFF	TGTGCCAGCAGTCCCGGGACTAGCCGTTACAATGAGCAGTTCTTC
TRBV20-1	TRBD1	few	TRBJ1-1	CSAARGRPTEAFF	TGCAGTGCAGCCAGGGGGCGGCCCACTGAAGCTTTCTTT
TRBV4-1	.	.	TRBJ1-6	CASSRLGRENSPLHF	TGCGCCAGCAGCCGCCTGGGACGGGAGAATTCACCCCTCCACTTT
TRBV4-3	.	few	TRBJ2-1	CASSQEAYNEQFF	TGCGCCAGCAGCCAAGAAGCCTACAATGAGCAGTTCTTC
TRBV24-1	TRBD1	.	TRBJ1-1	CATSDPKTGGNTEAFF	TGTGCCACCAGTGACCCTAAGACAGGGGGGAACACTGAAGCTTTCTTT
TRBV20-1	TRBD2	.	TRBJ2-3	CSKRGVSTDTQYF	TGCAGTAAGCGGGGGGTTAGCACAGATACGCAGTATTTT
TRBV24-1	.	.	TRBJ2-3	CATSDFVDTQYF	TGTGCCACCAGTGATTTTGTAGATACGCAGTATTTT
TRBV20-1	TRBD2	few	TRBJ2-1	CSAPKSGGASWEQFF	TGCAGTGCTCCCAAGAGCGGGGGGGCCTCATGGGAGCAGTTCTTC
TRBV20-1	TRBD2	once	TRBJ2-7	CSARILAGTYEQYF	TGCAGTGCTAGGATACTAGCGGGGACATACGAGCAGTACTTC
TRBV7-2	.	few	TRBJ1-1	CASSRGPTEAFF	TGTGCCAGCAGCCGGGGTCCGACTGAAGCTTTCTTT
TRBV5-1	.	.	TRBJ1-5	CASARGSGQPQHF	TGCGCCAGCGCCAGGGGATCAGGGCAGCCCCAGCATTTT
TRBV6-5	.	.	TRBJ1-3	CASILGNTIYF	TGTGCCAGCATTCTTGGAAACACCATATATTTT
TRBV6-2/TRBV6-3	TRBD2	.	TRBJ2-3	CASSQTSGGGPDTQYF	TGTGCCAGCAGTCAGACTAGCGGGGGGGGCCCAGATACGCAGTATTTT
TRBV18	.	.	TRBJ1-3	CASSPPTGRYTIYF	TGTGCCAGCTCACCACCCACAGGGAGATACACCATATATTTT
TRBV4-3	TRBD2	.	TRBJ2-1	CASSQDSGLAGRDEQFF	TGCGCCAGCAGCCAAGACTCCGGACTAGCGGGGAGAGATGAGCAGTTCTTC
TRBV5-6	.	many	TRBJ2-3	CASTAASRGGLGTDTQYF	TGTGCCAGCACAGCCGCGAGCCGAGGGGGATTGGGCACAGATACGCAGTATTTT
TRBV4-3	.	.	TRBJ2-5	CASSQTSGTDTGAQYF	TGCGCCAGCAGCCAGACCTCCGGGACGGACACTGGGGCCCAGTACTTC
TRBV7-2	.	few	TRBJ2-2	CASSLDLAGELFF	TGTGCCAGCAGCTTAGACCTAGCCGGGGAGCTGTTTTTT
TRBV7-2	.	many	TRBJ2-4	CASSLFIGERRLAKNIQYF	TGTGCCAGCAGCTTATTTATCGGGGAGCGACGACTAGCCAAAAACATTCAGTACTTC
TRBV20-1	.	few	TRBJ1-5	CSARANRVSNQPQHF	TGCAGTGCTAGAGCCAACAGGGTTAGCAATCAGCCCCAGCATTTT
TRBV12-3/TRBV12-4	.	.	TRBJ2-5	CASSLVGRRRETQYF	TGTGCCAGCAGTTTAGTGGGGAGACGGCGGGAGACCCAGTACTTC
TRBV4-1	.	.	TRBJ1-1	CASSQVTVPNTEAFF	TGCGCCAGCAGCCAAGTCACCGTCCCGAACACTGAAGCTTTCTTT
TRBV4-1	TRBD1	.	TRBJ2-5	CASRITPGQDGEAQYF	TGCGCCAGCAGAATTACTCCGGGACAGGACGGGGAGGCCCAGTACTTC
TRBV12-3/TRBV12-4	TRBD1	few	TRBJ1-2	CATQTGVFGYTF	TGTGCCACTCAGACAGGGGTCTTTGGCTACACCTTC
TRBV20-1	.	.	TRBJ2-3	CSAKEGEGTDTQYF	TGCAGTGCTAAGGAGGGGGAAGGCACAGATACGCAGTATTTT
TRBV5-6	TRBD1	few	TRBJ1-2	CASSPDRVHGYTF	TGTGCCAGCAGTCCGGACAGGGTCCATGGCTACACCTTC
TRBV7-2	.	.	TRBJ2-5	CASGWAGSTFGETQYF	TGTGCCAGCGGCTGGGCAGGGTCGACTTTTGGGGAGACCCAGTACTTC
TRBV11-1	.	few	TRBJ2-1	CASSRRPQAEGEQFF	TGTGCCAGCAGCCGGCGCCCACAGGCCGAAGGGGAGCAGTTCTTC
TRBV7-9	.	.	TRBJ2-2	CASTPRGDGGELFF	TGTGCCAGCACTCCGAGGGGGGACGGCGGGGAGCTGTTTTTT
TRBV12-3/TRBV12-4	.	.	TRBJ1-2	CASRRTVLGVYGYTF	TGTGCCAGCAGAAGGACGGTTCTGGGCGTTTATGGCTACACCTTC
TRBV20-1	.	few	TRBJ2-5	CSARDFPGTQETQYF	TGCAGTGCTAGAGATTTTCCGGGAACCCAAGAGACCCAGTACTTC
TRBV12-3/TRBV12-4	.	.	TRBJ2-4	CASTRQAAKNIQYF	TGTGCCAGCACTCGGCAGGCAGCCAAAAACATTCAGTACTTC
TRBV29-1	.	few	TRBJ2-6	CSVESLQERLGANVLTF	TGCAGCGTTGAAAGTCTCCAGGAGAGGCTCGGGGCCAACGTCCTGACTTTC
TRBV6-2/TRBV6-3	.	.	TRBJ1-5	CASSYPGDGANQPQHF	TGTGCCAGCAGTTACCCCGGGGATGGAGCCAATCAGCCCCAGCATTTT
TRBV7-9	TRBD1	few	TRBJ2-7	CASSDPGQFYEQYF	TGTGCCAGCAGCGATCCGGGACAGTTCTACGAGCAGTACTTC
TRBV6-1	TRBD1	.	TRBJ2-2	CAILTFRGTGELFF	TGTGCCATTCTGACTTTCAGGGGGACCGGGGAGCTGTTTTTT
TRBV12-5	.	few	TRBJ1-2	CASGLVPGASGYTF	TGTGCTAGTGGTTTGGTACCGGGGGCCTCTGGCTACACCTTC
TRBV5-1	.	many	TRBJ2-5	CASSLTGAGETQYF	TGCGCCAGCAGCCTTACGGGGGCCGGGGAGACCCAGTACTTC
TRBV20-1	.	.	TRBJ2-3	CSARGLLEPQYF	TGCAGTGCTAGAGGACTCCTCGAACCGCAGTATTTT
TRBV5-1	.	many	TRBJ1-1	CASSFEGTEAFF	TGCGCCAGCAGCTTTGAGGGCACTGAAGCTTTCTTT
TRBV12-3/TRBV12-4	.	.	TRBJ2-3	CASSRPAWGTDTQYF	TGTGCCAGCAGTCGCCCCGCGTGGGGCACAGATACGCAGTATTTT
TRBV10-3	TRBD2	.	TRBJ2-7	CAISESGGGGYEQYF	TGTGCCATCAGTGAGTCAGGCGGGGGGGGTTACGAGCAGTACTTC
TRBV20-1	TRBD1	few	TRBJ1-1	CSAPVTGQGNTEAFF	TGCAGTGCTCCAGTCACCGGACAGGGGAACACTGAAGCTTTCTTT
TRBV4-3	TRBD2	.	TRBJ2-3	CASSQLAGKGTDTQYF	TGCGCCAGCAGCCAGCTAGCGGGGAAGGGCACAGATACGCAGTATTTT
TRBV6-6	.	few	TRBJ2-7	CASRDYTYEQYF	TGTGCCAGCAGGGACTATACCTACGAGCAGTACTTC